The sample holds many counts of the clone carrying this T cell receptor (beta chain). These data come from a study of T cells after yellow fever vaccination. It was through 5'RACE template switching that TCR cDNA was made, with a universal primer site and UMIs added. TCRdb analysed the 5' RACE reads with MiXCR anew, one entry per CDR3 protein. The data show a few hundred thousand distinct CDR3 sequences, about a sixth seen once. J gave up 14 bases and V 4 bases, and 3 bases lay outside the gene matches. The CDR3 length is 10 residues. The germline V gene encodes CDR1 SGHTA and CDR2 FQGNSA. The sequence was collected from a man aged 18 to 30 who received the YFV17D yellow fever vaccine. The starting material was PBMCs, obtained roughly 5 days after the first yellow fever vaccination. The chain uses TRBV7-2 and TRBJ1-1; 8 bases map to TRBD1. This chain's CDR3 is CASSSTGAFF. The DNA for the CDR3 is TGTGCCAGCAGCTCGACAGGGGCATTCTTT.